These 13 T cell receptor beta chains were sequenced from one sample in a study of blood T cell repertoires in COVID-19. Data came from immunoSEQ multiplex PCR; TCRdb stores just in-frame clones and leaves some out. Of 150,000 to 200,000 clones detected, roughly 93% appear once; the ten largest clones hold about 2%. Sample: peripheral blood. The source of these receptors is a woman aged 55-69 years with COVID-19, enrolled during active disease.

This chain links TRBV4-2 with TRBJ2-1; TRBD2 matches 11 bases. Trimming at V came to 3 bases and at J to 5 bases, leaving 9 bases not matched to a gene. Germline CDR1 reads LGHNA; CDR2 reads YNFKEQ. The CDR3 extends over 17 amino acids. CDR3 nucleotides: TGTGCCAGCAGCCAGGCCTCGCTAGCGGGGGGACACAATGAGCAGTTCTTC. Its protein product is CASSQASLAGGHNEQFF.

The V and J genes are TRBV6-2 or TRBV6-3 and TRBJ1-2; weak D call: TRBD1 (5 bases). CDR1 MNHEY and CDR2 SVGEGT come from the germline V gene. The germline V and J ends were trimmed by 6 bases and 1 base, with 15 bases remaining between them. This CDR3 is built from 15 residues. Here the CDR3 DNA reads TGTGCCAGCAGCCGTCCAGGGTACGGTAACTATGGCTACACCTTC. Translating gives CASSRPGYGNYGYTF.

The chain couples TRBV18 to TRBJ2-7; TRBD1 matches 8 bases. V dropped 5 bases and J dropped 4; count of bases not matched to a gene: 10. The CDR3 runs to 15 residues. CDR1 KGHSH and CDR2 LQKENI come from the germline V gene. CDR3 nucleotides: TGTGCCAGCTCAACGAGTGGCGGGACAGGATACGAGCAGTACTTC. It specifies CASSTSGGTGYEQYF.

The genes are TRBV7-6 and TRBJ1-5; D uncertain. Germline assignment: CDR1 SGHVS and CDR2 FNYEAQ. CDR3 length equals 15 residues. Trimming stripped 1 base from V and 4 bases from J, with 11 bases between. The CDR3 coding sequence is TGTGCCAGCAGCTTAGTAGAGGCCCCTAATCAGCCCCAGCATTTT. Its protein product is CASSLVEAPNQPQHF.

This chain connects TRBV4-3 to TRBJ2-1; 10 nucleotides agree with TRBD2. The CDR3 has 15 amino acids. Germline trimming cut 1 base from V and 6 bases from J; bases unmatched to any gene: 3. Germline CDR1 reads LGHNA; CDR2 reads YSLEER. For the CDR3, the DNA is TGCGCCAGCAGCCAAGGGACTAGCGGAACCAATGAGCAGTTCTTC. Its protein is CASSQGTSGTNEQFF.

The chain is built from TRBV2 and TRBJ1-1; a weak D match, TRBD1 (6 bases). The germline gives CDR1 SNHLY, CDR2 FYNNEI. There are 13 residues in the CDR3. The germline V and J ends were trimmed by 4 bases and 7 bases, with 13 bases remaining between them. The CDR3 is CASSVQGYIEAFF. Here the CDR3 DNA reads TGTGCCAGCAGTGTACAGGGCTATATTGAAGCTTTCTTT.

On this clone itself: Other DNA sequences in this sample translate to the same CDR3. Here the CDR3 DNA reads TGTGCCAGCAGCTCCTGGACAGGGGGTCGGACCGGGGAGCTGTTTTTT. It is translated as CASSSWTGGRTGELFF. V is TRBV7-9 and J is TRBJ2-2; 10 bases agree with TRBD1. The CDR3 runs to 16 residues. Trimming removed 4 bases from V and 5 bases from J; junction bases left unmatched: 7. CDR1 and CDR2 from the germline V gene are SEHNR and FQNEAQ (reference sequence).

The chain uses TRBV6-1 and TRBJ1-2; 7 positions match TRBD1. This CDR3 comprises 14 residues. Germline CDR1 MNHNS, CDR2 SASEGT. Trimming took 2 bases from V and 3 from J; bases not matched to a gene: 3. The CDR3 protein is CASSERQGDYGYTF. The CDR3 DNA follows: TGTGCCAGCAGTGAAAGGCAGGGGGACTATGGCTACACCTTC.

V and J are TRBV18 and TRBJ1-1; 7 bases agree with TRBD1. Germline lookup yields CDR1 KGHSH and CDR2 LQKENI. J gave up 2 bases and V 5 bases, and 5 bases lay outside the gene matches. The CDR3 sequence is 14 residues long. In DNA, the CDR3 is TGTGCCAGCTCAGGGACAGCCTTAAACACTGAAGCTTTCTTT. This gives the protein CASSGTALNTEAFF.

This sequence joins TRBV11-3 and TRBJ1-1; 7 nucleotides agree with TRBD1. The CDR3 has 15 amino acids. The V gene's germline CDR1 is SGHNT and CDR2 YENEEA. The V segment lost 1 base and the J segment 0 bases; nucleotides outside the gene matches: 2. CDR3 loop: CASSLGGGMNTEAFF. Here the CDR3 DNA reads TGTGCCAGCAGCTTAGGAGGGGGCATGAACACTGAAGCTTTCTTT.

The V gene is TRBV18, the J gene TRBJ2-1, with 7 positions matching TRBD2. The germline V gene encodes CDR1 KGHSH and CDR2 LQKENI. Trimming removed 2 bases from V and 2 bases from J; junction bases left unmatched: 9. The length of the CDR3 is 17 residues. DNA of the CDR3: TGTGCCAGCTCACCAAGTCTTACCGCGGGGGCCTACAATGAGCAGTTCTTC. Its translation: CASSPSLTAGAYNEQFF.

The chain is built from TRBV19 and TRBJ1-5; D remains ambiguous. CDR3 length: 15 amino acids. Trimming left V 3 bases short and J 1 base short, with 10 bases between. Germline V gives CDR1 LNHDA, CDR2 SQIVND (reference sequence). The CDR3 DNA follows: TGTGCCAGTAGTATGGTCCCGGGGAGCAATCAGCCCCAGCATTTT. Amino acid sequence: CASSMVPGSNQPQHF.

The genes are TRBV5-1 and TRBJ2-7; D may be TRBD1 (5 bases). Trimming took off 5 bases at V and 5 bases at J, with 14 bases between the two ends. CDR1 SGHRS and CDR2 YFSETQ come from the germline V gene. The CDR3 has 13 amino acids. This CDR3 is CASREDSNNEQYF. Here the CDR3 DNA reads TGCGCCAGCAGGGAAGACAGCAACAACGAGCAGTACTTC.